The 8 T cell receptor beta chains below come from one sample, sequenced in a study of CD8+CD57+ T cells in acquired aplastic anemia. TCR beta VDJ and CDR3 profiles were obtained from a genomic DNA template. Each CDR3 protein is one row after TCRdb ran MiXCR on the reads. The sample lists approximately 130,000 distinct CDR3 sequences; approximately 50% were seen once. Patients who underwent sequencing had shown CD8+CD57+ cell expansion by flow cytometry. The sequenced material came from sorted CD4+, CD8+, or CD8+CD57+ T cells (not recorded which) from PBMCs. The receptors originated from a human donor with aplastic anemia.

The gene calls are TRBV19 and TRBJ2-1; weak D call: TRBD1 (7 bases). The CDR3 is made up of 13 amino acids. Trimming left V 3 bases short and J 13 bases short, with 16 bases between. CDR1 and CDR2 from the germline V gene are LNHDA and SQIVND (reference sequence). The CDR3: CASSIRQGGEQFF. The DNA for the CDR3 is TGTGCCAGTAGTATTCGTCAGGGGGGCGAACAGTTCTTC.

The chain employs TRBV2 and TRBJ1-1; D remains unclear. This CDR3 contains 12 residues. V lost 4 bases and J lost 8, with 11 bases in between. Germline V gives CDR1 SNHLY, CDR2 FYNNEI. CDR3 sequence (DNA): TGTGCCAGCAGTGTTTCAGGCAGGGAAGCTTTCTTT. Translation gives CASSVSGREAFF.

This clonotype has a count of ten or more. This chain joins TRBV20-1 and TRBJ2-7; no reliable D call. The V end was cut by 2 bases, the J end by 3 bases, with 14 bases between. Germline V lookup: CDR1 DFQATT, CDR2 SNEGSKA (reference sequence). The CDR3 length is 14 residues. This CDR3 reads CSARRPDLNYEQYF. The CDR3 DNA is TGCAGTGCTAGACGGCCTGACCTGAACTACGAGCAGTACTTC.

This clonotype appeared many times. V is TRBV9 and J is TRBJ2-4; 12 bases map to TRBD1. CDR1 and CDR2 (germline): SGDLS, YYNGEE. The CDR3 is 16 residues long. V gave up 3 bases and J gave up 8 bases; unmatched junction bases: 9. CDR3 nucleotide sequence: TGTGCCAGCAGCGAAGGGGGACAGGGGGCGGGTGACATTCAGTACTTC. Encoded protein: CASSEGGQGAGDIQYF.

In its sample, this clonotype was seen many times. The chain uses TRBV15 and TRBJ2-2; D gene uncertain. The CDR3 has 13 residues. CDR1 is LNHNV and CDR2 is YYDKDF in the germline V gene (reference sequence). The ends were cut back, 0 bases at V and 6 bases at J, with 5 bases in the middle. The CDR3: CATSRDSPGELFF. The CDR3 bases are TGTGCCACCAGCAGAGATTCTCCCGGGGAGCTGTTTTTT.

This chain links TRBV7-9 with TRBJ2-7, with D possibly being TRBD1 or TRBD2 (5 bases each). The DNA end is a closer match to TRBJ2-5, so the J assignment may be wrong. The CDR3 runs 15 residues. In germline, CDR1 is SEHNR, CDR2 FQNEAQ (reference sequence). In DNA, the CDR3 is TGTGCCAGCAGCTTAGCGGGGGAGAAACAAGAGACCCAGTACTTC. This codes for CASSLAGEKQETQYF.

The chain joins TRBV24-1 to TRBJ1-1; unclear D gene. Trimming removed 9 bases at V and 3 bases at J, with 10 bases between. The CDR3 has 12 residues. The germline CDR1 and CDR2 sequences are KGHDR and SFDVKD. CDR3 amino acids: CATLSRDTEAFF. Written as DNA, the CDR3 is TGTGCCACCCTAAGTCGTGACACTGAAGCTTTCTTT.

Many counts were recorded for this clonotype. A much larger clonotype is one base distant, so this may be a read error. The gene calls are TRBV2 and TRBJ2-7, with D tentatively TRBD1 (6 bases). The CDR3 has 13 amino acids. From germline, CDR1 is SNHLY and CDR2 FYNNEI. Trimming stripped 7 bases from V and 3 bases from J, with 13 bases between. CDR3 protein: CASMLRGDYEQYF. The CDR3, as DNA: TGTGCCAGCATGCTCAGGGGAGACTACGAGCAGTACTTC.